The 5 T cell receptor beta chains presented below share a single source sample, sequenced in a study of shared clonotypes between healthy human individuals. Selected positively for CCR7 and CD45RO-negative, naive CD8 cells excluded terminally differentiated effector memory CD45RA+ cells. TCRdb keeps only in-frame clones here, not all; method: immunoSEQ multiplex PCR. Of some 800,000 clones listed, 80% to 95% are singletons. Material: naive CD8+ T cells sorted from blood. These receptors originate from a man aged 25 to 45 in good health.

The gene calls are TRBV14 and TRBJ2-3, with D possibly being TRBD2 (5 bases). Germline lookup yields CDR1 SGHDN and CDR2 FVKESK. Trimming pared 1 base from V and 6 bases from J, leaving 20 bases between. The CDR3 is 17 amino acids. The CDR3 DNA reads TGTGCCAGCAGCCAAGCAATCGGGGATCCCAGACCCGATACGCAGTATTTT. Translation gives CASSQAIGDPRPDTQYF. Full variable domain (outside the CDR3, taken from reference TRBV14 and TRBJ2-3): EAGVTQFPSHSVIEKGQTVTLRCDPISGHDNLYWYRRVMGKEIKFLLHFVKESKQDESGMPNNRFLAERTGGTYSTLKVQPAELEDSGVYFCASSQAIGDPRPDTQYFGPGTRLTVL.

This clone appeared a single time. This rearrangement joins TRBV27 to TRBJ1-4, with D hard to call. CDR1 is MNHEY, CDR2 SMNVEV, per germline (reference sequence). The ends were cut back, 2 bases at V and 2 bases at J, with 12 bases in the middle. This CDR3 comprises 16 residues. Here the CDR3 DNA reads TGTGCCAGCAGTTTAACCGCGGGGTATACTAATGAAAAACTGTTTTTT. This gives the protein CASSLTAGYTNEKLFF.

This chain links TRBV28 with TRBJ2-7, with D unclear. V lost 4 bases and J lost 2, with 6 bases in between. The CDR3 loop spans 12 amino acids. Germline CDR1 is MDHEN and CDR2 is SYDVKM. The CDR3 region is CASSSMTYEQYF. Written as DNA, the CDR3 is TGTGCCAGCAGTTCAATGACCTACGAGCAGTACTTC.

The V gene is TRBV2, the J gene TRBJ2-7, with D maybe TRBD1 (5 bases). The CDR3 loop spans 15 amino acids. Germline loops: CDR1 SNHLY, CDR2 FYNNEI. V was shortened by 2 bases and J by 0 bases, with 11 bases between the two germline ends. The CDR3 DNA is TGTGCCAGCAGTGAACAGGGTCCTACCTCCTACGAGCAGTACTTC. This translates into CASSEQGPTSYEQYF.

V is TRBV5-3 and J is TRBJ2-7; D not certain. TRBV5-3 is an ORF; its function is uncertain. The CDR3 is made up of 13 amino acids. Trimming took off 8 bases at V and 5 bases at J, with 17 bases between the two ends. DNA of the CDR3: TGTGCCAGCAGCCCCGGGTGGCCGGACGAGCAGTACTTC. Protein product: CASSPGWPDEQYF.